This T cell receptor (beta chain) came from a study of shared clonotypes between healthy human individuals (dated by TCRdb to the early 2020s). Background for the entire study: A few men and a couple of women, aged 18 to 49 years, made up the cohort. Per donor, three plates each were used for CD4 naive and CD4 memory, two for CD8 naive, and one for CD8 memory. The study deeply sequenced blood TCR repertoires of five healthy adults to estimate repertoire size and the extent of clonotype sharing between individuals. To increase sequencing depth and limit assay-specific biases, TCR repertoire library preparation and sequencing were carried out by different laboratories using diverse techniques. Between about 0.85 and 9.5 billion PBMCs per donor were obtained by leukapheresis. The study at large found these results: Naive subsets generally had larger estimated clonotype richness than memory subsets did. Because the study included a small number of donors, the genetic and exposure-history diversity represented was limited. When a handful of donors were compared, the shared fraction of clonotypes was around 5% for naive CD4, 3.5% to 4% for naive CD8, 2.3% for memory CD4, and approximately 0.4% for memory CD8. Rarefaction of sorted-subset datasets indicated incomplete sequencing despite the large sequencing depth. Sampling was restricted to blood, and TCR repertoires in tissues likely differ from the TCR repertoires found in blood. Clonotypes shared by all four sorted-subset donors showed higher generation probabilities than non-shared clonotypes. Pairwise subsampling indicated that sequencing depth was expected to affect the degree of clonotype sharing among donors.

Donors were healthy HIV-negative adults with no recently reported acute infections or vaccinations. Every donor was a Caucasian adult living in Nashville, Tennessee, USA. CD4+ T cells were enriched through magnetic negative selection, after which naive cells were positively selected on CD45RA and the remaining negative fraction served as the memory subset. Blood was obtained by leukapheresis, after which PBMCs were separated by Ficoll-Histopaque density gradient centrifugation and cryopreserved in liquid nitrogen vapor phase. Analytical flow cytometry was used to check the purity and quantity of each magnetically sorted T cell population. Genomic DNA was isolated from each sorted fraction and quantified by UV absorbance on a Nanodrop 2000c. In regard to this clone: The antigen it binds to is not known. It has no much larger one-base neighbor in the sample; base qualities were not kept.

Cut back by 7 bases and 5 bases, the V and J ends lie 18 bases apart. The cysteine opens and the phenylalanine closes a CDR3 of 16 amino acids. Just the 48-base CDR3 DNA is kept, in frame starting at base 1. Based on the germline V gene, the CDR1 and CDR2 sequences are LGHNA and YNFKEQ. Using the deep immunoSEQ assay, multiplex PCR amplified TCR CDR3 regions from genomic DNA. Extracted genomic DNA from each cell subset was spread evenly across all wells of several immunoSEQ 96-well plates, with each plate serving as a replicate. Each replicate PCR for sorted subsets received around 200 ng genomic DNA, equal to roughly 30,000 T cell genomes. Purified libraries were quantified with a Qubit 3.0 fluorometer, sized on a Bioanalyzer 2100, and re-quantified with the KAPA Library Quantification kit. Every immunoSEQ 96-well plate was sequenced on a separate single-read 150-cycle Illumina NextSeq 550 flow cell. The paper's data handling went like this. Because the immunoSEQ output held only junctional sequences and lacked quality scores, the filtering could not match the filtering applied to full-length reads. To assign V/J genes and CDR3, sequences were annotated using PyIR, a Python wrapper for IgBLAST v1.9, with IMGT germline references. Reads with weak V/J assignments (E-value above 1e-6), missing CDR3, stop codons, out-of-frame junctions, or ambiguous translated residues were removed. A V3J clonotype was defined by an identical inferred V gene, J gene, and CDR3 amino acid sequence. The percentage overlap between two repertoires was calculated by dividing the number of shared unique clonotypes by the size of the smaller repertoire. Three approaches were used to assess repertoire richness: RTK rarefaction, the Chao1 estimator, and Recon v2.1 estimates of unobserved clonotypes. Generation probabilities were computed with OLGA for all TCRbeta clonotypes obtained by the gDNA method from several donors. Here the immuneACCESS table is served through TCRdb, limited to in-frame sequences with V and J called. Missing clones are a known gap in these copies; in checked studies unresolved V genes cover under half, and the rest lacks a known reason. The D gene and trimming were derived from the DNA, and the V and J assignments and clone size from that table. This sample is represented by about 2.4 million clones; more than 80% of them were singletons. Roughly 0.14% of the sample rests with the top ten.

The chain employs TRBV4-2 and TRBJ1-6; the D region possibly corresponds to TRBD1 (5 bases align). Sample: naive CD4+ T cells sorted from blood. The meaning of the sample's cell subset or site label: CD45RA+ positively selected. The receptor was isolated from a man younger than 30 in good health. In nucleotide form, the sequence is TGTGCCAGCACGGGGCCCCGGGGGGGTAATAATTCACCCCTCCACTTT. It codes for CASTGPRGGNNSPLHF.